This T cell receptor beta chain was identified in a study of T cells after yellow fever vaccination. The study's findings and limits: Weaker in magnitude, the secondary response showed a faster peak on day 5 versus 15.

TCRdb independently ran MiXCR on the 5' RACE reads; one entry per CDR3 protein. The table shows a few hundred thousand distinct CDR3 sequences, with about 3.9% occurring only once. This clonotype came up many times. As yet, its antigen is unknown. V shed 5 bases, J shed 6 bases, and the junction held 8 bases outside the gene matches. This CDR3 is built from 14 residues. Per germline, CDR1 SEHNR and CDR2 FQNEAQ (reference sequence). This clonotype was sampled from a man in his late teens or twenties who received the YFV17D yellow fever vaccine. V gene TRBV7-9 combines with J gene TRBJ2-7, with 9 bases that match TRBD2. Sequencing used PBMCs, obtained 15 days after the yellow fever booster vaccination. CDR3 nucleotides: TGTGCCAGCAGCCAAGCGGGGGGCACGAGCGAGCAGTACGTC. Its protein is CASSQAGGTSEQYV.